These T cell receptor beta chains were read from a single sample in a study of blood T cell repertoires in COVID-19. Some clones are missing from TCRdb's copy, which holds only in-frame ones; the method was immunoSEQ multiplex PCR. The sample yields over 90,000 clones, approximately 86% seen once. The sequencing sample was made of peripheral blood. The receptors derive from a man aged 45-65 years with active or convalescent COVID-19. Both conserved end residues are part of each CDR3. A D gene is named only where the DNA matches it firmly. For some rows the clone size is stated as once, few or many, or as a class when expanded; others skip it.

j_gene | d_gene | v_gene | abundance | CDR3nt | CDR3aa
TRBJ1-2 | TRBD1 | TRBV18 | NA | TGTGCCAGCTCACCACTGCCCGGGACAGGGGTCTTCTATGGCTACACCTTC | CASSPLPGTGVFYGYTF
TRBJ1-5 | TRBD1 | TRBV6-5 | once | TGTGCCAGCAGCGGACAGGGTGGTAGCAATCAGCCCCAGCATTTT | CASSGQGGSNQPQHF
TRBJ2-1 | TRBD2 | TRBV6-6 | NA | TGTGCCAGCAGTAATAGCGGGGGGGTCAACAATGAGCAGTTCTTC | CASSNSGGVNNEQFF
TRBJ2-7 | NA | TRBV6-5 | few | TGTGCCAGCAAGGCGGCGGAGGACCTCTACGAGCAGTACTTC | CASKAAEDLYEQYF
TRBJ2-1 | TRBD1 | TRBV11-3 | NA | TGTGCCAGCAGCCCCCAACAGGGGGCTGGTGAGCAGTTCTTC | CASSPQQGAGEQFF
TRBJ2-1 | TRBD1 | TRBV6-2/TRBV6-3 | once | TGTGCCAGCAGTGGGACAGGGGGCGCCCCCAATGAGCAGTTCTTC | CASSGTGGAPNEQFF
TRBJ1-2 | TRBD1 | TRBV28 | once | TGTGCCAGCAGTTCGACAGGGAATGGCTACACCTTC | CASSSTGNGYTF
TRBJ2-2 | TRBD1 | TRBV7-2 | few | TGTGCCAGCAGCCTCGGACAGGCAACCGGGGAGCTGTTTTTT | CASSLGQATGELFF
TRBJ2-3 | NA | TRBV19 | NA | TGTGCCAGTAACGGGGGGCGCCGAGCGAGTTTCACAGATACGCAGTATTTT | CASNGGRRASFTDTQYF
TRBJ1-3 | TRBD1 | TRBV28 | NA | TGTGCCAGCAGCCTGGGGGGAGCGACAGGGGGCCACTCTGGAAACACCATATATTTT | CASSLGGATGGHSGNTIYF
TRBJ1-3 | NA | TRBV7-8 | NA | TGTGCCAGCAGCTTAGGGTTGCGAGAAAACACCATATATTTT | CASSLGLRENTIYF
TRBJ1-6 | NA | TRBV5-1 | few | TGCGCCAGCAGCTTGGCCGAGGAGAATAATTCACCCCTCCACTTT | CASSLAEENNSPLHF
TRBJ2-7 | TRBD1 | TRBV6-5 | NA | TGTGCCAGCCGGACAGGGTTATACGAGCAGTACTTC | CASRTGLYEQYF
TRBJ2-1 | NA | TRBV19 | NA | TGTGCCAGTAGTATCTTAGGGGATGATGAGCAGTTCTTC | CASSILGDDEQFF
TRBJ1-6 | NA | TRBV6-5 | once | TGTGCCAGCAGTTACCAGAATAATTCACCCCTCCACTTT | CASSYQNNSPLHF
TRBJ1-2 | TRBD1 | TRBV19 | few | TGTGCCAGTAGTATATTGGCAGGGGGCTATGGCTACACCTTC | CASSILAGGYGYTF
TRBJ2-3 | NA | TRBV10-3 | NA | TGTGCCATCATGAGGTCGGAGCCAGATACGCAGTATTTT | CAIMRSEPDTQYF
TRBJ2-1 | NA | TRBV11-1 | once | TGTGCCAGCAGCTTAGATGTAGCATCACCTTACAATGAGCAGTTCTTC | CASSLDVASPYNEQFF
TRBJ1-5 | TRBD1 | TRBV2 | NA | TGTGCCAGCAGGCTCCGGACAGGGGGCTTTCAGCCCCAGCATTTT | CASRLRTGGFQPQHF
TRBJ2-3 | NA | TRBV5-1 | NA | TGCGCCAGCTCCCGGGGGTCTGACACAGATACGCAGTATTTT | CASSRGSDTDTQYF
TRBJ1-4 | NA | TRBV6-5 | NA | TGTGCCAGCAGGACAGCAACTAATGAAAAACTGTTTTTT | CASRTATNEKLFF
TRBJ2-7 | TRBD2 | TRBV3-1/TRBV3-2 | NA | TGTGCCAGCAGCTCGATAGCGGGGGGTTACTACGAGCAGTACTTC | CASSSIAGGYYEQYF
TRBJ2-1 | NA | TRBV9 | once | TGTGCCAGCAGCGTCCGGGACACCTTGTTCAATGAGCAGTTCTTC | CASSVRDTLFNEQFF
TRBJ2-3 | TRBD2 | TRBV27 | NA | TGTGCCAGCAGTTCCCTTACGGGGGGATCAGATACGCAGTATTTT | CASSSLTGGSDTQYF
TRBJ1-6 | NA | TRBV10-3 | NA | TGTGCCATCAGTGCGGAACAGGTGGCTGCTAATTCACCCCTCCACTTT | CAISAEQVAANSPLHF
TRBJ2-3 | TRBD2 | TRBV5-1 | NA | TGCGCCAGCAGCTTACTAGCGGGGGCTGCCTCTAGCACAGATACGCAGTATTTT | CASSLLAGAASSTDTQYF
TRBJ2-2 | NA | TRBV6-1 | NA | TGTGCCAGCAGTGAAGCGTCAGGGGAGCTGTTTTTT | CASSEASGELFF
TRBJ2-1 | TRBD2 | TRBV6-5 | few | TGTGCCAGCAGCACAGGACTAGCGGGGGGGAATGAGCAGTTCTTC | CASSTGLAGGNEQFF
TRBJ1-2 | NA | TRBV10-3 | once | TGTGCCATCAGTGTGGGGGGGGCGTACAACTATGGCTACACCTTC | CAISVGGAYNYGYTF
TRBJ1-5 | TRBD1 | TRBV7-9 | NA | TGTGCCAGCAGCACCGGGACAGGGTTGTATAGTGATCAGCCCCAGCATTTT | CASSTGTGLYSDQPQHF
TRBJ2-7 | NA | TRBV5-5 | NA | TGTGCCAGCAGCTCCTGGACAGCCTCGTTCTACGAGCAGTACTTC | CASSSWTASFYEQYF
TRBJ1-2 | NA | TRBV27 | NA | TGTGCCAGCAGTGCCGCACCACTTGGAGGGTATGGCTACACCTTC | CASSAAPLGGYGYTF
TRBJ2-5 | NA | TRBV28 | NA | TGTGCCAGCAGTCTTATTGGGCAGGGTGGGACCCAGTACTTC | CASSLIGQGGTQYF
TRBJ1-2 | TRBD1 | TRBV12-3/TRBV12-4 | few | TGTGCCAGCAGACGGGACAGGGGAGATGGCTACACCTTC | CASRRDRGDGYTF
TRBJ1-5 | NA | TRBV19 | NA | TGTGCCAGTAAAGGGGGTTTCGGCAATCAGCCCCAGCATTTT | CASKGGFGNQPQHF
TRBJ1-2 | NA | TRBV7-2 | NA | TGTGCCAGCAGCCCCATGGCAGCTAACTATGGCTACACCTTC | CASSPMAANYGYTF
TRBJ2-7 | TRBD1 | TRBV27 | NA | TGTGCCAGCAGTCTGAAGGGACAGGGGGCCGGTGAGCAGTACTTC | CASSLKGQGAGEQYF
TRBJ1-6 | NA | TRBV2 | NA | TGTGCCAGCATCCGGGAGGAGGGCTCACCCCTCCACTTT | CASIREEGSPLHF
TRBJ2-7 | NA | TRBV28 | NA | TGTGCCAGCAGTTTGTACAGGGCAGCCTACGAGCAGTACTTC | CASSLYRAAYEQYF
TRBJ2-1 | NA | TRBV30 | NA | TGTGCCTGGACCCCAAGCGGAGCCTACAATGAGCAGTTCTTC | CAWTPSGAYNEQFF
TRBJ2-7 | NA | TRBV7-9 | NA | TGTGCCAGCAGCCGACAGGTCACCCCCTACGAGCAGTACTTC | CASSRQVTPYEQYF
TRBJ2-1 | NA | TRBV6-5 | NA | TGTGCCAGCAGGGAGAGCGGACTTCTGGCGCAGTTCTTC | CASRESGLLAQFF
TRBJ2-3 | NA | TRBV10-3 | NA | TGTGCCATCACGGGGGTTACAGATACGCAGTATTTT | CAITGVTDTQYF
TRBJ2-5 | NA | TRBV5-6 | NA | TGTGCCAGCAGGGGTCGAATGGGGGGAGAGACCCAGTACTTC | CASRGRMGGETQYF
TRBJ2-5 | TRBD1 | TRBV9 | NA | TGTGCCAGCAGCGTAGGCCAAATCAGGGGGCAAGAGACCCAGTACTTC | CASSVGQIRGQETQYF
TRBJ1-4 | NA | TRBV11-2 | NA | TGTGCCAGCAGCTTAAATGAGGGTTCTAATGAAAAACTGTTTTTT | CASSLNEGSNEKLFF
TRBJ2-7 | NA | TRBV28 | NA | TGTGCCAGCACCCTTGGGGCGTACGAGCAGTACTTC | CASTLGAYEQYF
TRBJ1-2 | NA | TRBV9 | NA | TGTGCCAGCAGCGTGGACAGCAACTATGGCTACACCTTC | CASSVDSNYGYTF
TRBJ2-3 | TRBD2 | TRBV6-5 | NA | TGTGCTAGCGGGGGGTCCACAGATACGCAGTATTTT | CASGGSTDTQYF
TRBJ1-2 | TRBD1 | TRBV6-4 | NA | TGTGCCAGCAGTGACGGGGGGACAGGGGATTCAAACTATGGCTACACCTTC | CASSDGGTGDSNYGYTF
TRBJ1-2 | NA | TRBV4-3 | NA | TGCGCCAGCAGCCAATCGACAGAGAACTATGGCTACACCTTC | CASSQSTENYGYTF
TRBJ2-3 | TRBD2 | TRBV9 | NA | TGTGCCAGCAGCAGCCGGACTAGCGGGGGTACAGATACGCAGTATTTT | CASSSRTSGGTDTQYF
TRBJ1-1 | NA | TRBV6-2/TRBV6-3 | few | TGTGCCAGCAGTCGCGGGACTGAGAACACTGAAGCTTTCTTT | CASSRGTENTEAFF